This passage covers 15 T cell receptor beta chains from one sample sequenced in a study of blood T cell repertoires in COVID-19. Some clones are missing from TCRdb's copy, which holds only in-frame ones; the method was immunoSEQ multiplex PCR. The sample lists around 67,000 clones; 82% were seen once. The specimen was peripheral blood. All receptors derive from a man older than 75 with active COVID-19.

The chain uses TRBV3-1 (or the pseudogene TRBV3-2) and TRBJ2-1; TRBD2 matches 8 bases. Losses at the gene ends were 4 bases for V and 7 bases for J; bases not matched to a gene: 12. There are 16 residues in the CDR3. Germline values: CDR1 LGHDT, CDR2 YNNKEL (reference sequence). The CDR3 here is CASSPQLQLAENEQFF. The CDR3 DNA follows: TGTGCCAGCAGCCCGCAGTTGCAACTAGCGGAAAATGAGCAGTTCTTC.

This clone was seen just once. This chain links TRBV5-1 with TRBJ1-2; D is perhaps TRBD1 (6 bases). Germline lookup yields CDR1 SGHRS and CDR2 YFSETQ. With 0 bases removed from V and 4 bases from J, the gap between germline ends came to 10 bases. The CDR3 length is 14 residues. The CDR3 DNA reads TGCGCCAGCAGCTTGGATTCAGGGGTCTATGGCTACACCTTC. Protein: CASSLDSGVYGYTF.

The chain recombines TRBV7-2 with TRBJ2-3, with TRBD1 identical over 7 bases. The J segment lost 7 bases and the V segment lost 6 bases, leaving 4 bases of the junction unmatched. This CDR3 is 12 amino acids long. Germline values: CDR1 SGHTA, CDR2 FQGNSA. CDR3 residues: CASRPQGNTQYF. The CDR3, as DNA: TGTGCCAGCAGGCCACAGGGGAATACGCAGTATTTT.

CDR3 protein: CASSLVGSGADTQYF. CDR3 in DNA: TGTGCCAGCAGCTTAGTAGGGTCGGGGGCAGATACGCAGTATTTT. The rearrangement links TRBV11-3 to TRBJ2-3; maybe TRBD2 (6 bases). V lost 1 base to trimming and J lost 4 bases, with 12 bases between them. The CDR3 sequence is 15 residues long. Germline V gene sequence: CDR1 SGHNT, CDR2 YENEEA.

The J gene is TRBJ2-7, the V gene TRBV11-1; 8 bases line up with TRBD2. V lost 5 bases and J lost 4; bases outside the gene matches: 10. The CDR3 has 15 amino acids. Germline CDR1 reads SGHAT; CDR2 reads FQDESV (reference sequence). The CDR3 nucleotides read TGTGCCAGCAGCAAACTAGCGGCCGAGGCGTACGAGCAGTACTTC. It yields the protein CASSKLAAEAYEQYF.

The CDR3 DNA follows: TGTGCCAGCAGCCAAGATCTCAAGAGGTGGGAGCTGTTTTTT. It is translated as CASSQDLKRWELFF. The chain is built from TRBV14 and TRBJ2-2; D unresolved. Germline values: CDR1 SGHDN, CDR2 FVKESK. V shed 0 bases and J shed 9 bases, with 11 bases lying between them. The CDR3 has 14 residues. Drawing the rest from reference TRBV14 and TRBJ2-2, the complete variable domain is EAGVTQFPSHSVIEKGQTVTLRCDPISGHDNLYWYRRVMGKEIKFLLHFVKESKQDESGMPNNRFLAERTGGTYSTLKVQPAELEDSGVYFCASSQDLKRWELFFGEGSRLTVL.

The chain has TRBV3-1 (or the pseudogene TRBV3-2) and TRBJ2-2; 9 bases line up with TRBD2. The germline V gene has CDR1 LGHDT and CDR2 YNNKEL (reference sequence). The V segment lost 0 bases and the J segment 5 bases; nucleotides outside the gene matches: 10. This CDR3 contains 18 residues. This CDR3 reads CASSQEALAGPSTGELFF. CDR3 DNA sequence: TGTGCCAGCAGCCAAGAGGCACTAGCGGGCCCATCTACCGGGGAGCTGTTTTTT.

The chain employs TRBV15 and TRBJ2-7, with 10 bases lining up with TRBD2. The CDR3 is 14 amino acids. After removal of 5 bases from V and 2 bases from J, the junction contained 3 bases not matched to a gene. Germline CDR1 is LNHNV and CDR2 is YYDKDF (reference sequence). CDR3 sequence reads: CATSLLAGTYEQYF. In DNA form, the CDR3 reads TGTGCCACCAGCCTACTAGCGGGGACCTACGAGCAGTACTTC.

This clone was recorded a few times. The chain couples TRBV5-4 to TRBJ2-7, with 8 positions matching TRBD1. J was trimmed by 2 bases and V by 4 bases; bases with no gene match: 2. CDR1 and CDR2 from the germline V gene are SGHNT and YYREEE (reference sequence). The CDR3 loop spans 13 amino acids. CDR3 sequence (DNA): TGTGCCAGCAGCGACAGGGGCACCTACGAGCAGTACTTC. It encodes CASSDRGTYEQYF.

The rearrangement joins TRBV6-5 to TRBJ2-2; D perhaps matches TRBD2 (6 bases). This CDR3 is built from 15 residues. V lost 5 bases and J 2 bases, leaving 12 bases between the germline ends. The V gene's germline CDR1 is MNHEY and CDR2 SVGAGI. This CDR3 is CASSPGLTNTGELFF. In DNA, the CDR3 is TGTGCCAGCAGTCCGGGACTCACTAACACCGGGGAGCTGTTTTTT.

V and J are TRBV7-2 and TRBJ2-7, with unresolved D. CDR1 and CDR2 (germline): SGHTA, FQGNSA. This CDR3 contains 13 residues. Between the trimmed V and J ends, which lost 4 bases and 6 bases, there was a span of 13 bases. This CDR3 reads CASSSLGSVEQYF. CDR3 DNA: TGTGCCAGCAGCTCTCTAGGATCCGTCGAGCAGTACTTC.

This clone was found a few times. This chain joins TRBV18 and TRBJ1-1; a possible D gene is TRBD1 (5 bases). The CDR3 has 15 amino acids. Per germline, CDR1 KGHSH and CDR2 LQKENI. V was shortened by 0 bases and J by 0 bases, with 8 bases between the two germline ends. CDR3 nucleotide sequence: TGTGCCAGCTCACCACCGGGGGGACTGAACACTGAAGCTTTCTTT. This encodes CASSPPGGLNTEAFF.

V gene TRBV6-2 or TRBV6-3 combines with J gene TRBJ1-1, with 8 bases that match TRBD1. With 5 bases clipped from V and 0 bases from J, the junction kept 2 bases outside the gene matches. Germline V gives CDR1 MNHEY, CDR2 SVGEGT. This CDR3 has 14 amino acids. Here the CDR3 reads CASSGTGLNTEAFF. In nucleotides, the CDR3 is TGTGCCAGCAGTGGGACAGGACTGAACACTGAAGCTTTCTTT.

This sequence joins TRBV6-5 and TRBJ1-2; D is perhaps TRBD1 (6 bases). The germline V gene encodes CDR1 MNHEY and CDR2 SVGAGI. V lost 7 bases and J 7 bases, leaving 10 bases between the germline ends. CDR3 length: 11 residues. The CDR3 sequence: CASTRTAGYTF. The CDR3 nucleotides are TGTGCCAGCACTAGGACAGCTGGCTACACCTTC.

CDR3 loop: CASPTGSPLHF. The CDR3 region has the DNA TGTGCCAGCCCGACAGGGTCACCCCTCCACTTT. This rearrangement joins TRBV6-4 to TRBJ1-6; 7 nucleotides line up with TRBD1. The V and J ends lost 8 bases and 10 bases, in that order; junction bases with no gene match: 2. The germline V gene encodes CDR1 MRHNA and CDR2 SNTAGT. The CDR3 sequence is 11 residues long.